The following is a T cell receptor (beta chain) sequence with its context. Its antigen is not known. Clones were read by immunoSEQ multiplex PCR, and TCRdb kept only the in-frame ones, dropping some. The data contain tens of thousands of clones, roughly four fifths of them singletons. This specimen comes from a study of a mutant IDH1 vaccine in newly diagnosed glioma. Study-wide context: Onset of vaccination occurred 4-6 weeks following radiotherapy alone, or with temozolomide cycles. The therapy given earlier, which was standard therapy, consisted of radiotherapy, temozolomide, or both, and most of the patients received both.

Time point here: week 47, end of study. The investigators gave 300 ug of mutant IDH1 20-mer peptide in each vaccine dose, together with topical imiquimod. CDR1 is SNHLY, CDR2 FYNNEI, per germline. The CDR3 length is 13 residues. V was trimmed by 2 bases and J by 0 bases, leaving 2 bases between them. The study, taken as a whole, reports: Induction of immune responses by the vaccine occurred in about 93% of patients. Pseudoprogression appears to have had no connection to changes in top peripheral T cell clonotypes.

The gene calls are TRBV2 and TRBJ1-5; D remains unclear. The sequence came from a young man with glioma. The material sequenced was PBMCs, taken from a glioma patient whose treatment included an IDH1 peptide vaccine. As DNA, the CDR3 is TGTGCCAGCAGTGAATATAGCAATCAGCCCCAGCATTTT. It is translated as CASSEYSNQPQHF.